This T cell receptor beta chain appears in the sequencing data of a study of T cell clonotyping in hematopoietic cell transplantation. Findings and limits, study-wide: Pathologically expanded recipient clonotypes increased progressively from day 30 to day 180 as diversity fell. Graft donor and pretransplant recipient Inverse Simpson Index values predicted broader posttransplant TCR diversity.

The V and J ends lost 0 bases and 3 bases respectively, with 7 bases between them. Germline V CDR1 and CDR2: SGHRS, YFSETQ. The CDR3 runs 14 residues. This clone was picked up a small number of times. Its antigen is not identified. This CDR3 is also generated by other DNA sequences in the sample. Sequenced by immunoSEQ multiplex PCR; TCRdb stores in-frame clones only, minus some. Among tens of thousands of clones, approximately 89% were seen once, and the ten largest hold roughly 1.8%. Sequenced sample: peripheral blood mononuclear cells. The rearrangement joins TRBV5-1 to TRBJ2-1; D possibly corresponds to TRBD1 (6 bases). The sequence was obtained from a woman aged 40 to 50 in good health. Some clones in this sample may be carry-over from other donors' samples. The CDR3 DNA sequence: TGCGCCAGCAGCTTGGAGGACAGCTACAATGAGCAGTTCTTC. Translated, it gives CASSLEDSYNEQFF. The full variable domain, completed using reference TRBV5-1 and TRBJ2-1, is KAGVTQTPRYLIKTRGQQVTLSCSPISGHRSVSWYQQTPGQGLQFLFEYFSETQRNKGNFPGRFSGRQFSNSRSEMNVSTLELGDSALYLCASSLEDSYNEQFFGPGTRLTVL.